The 11 T cell receptor beta chains presented below share a single source sample, sequenced in a study of blood T cell repertoires in COVID-19. TCRdb keeps only in-frame clones here, not all; method: immunoSEQ multiplex PCR. This table has roughly 200,000 clones, around 86% appearing once. Sequenced input: PBMCs or T cells enriched from blood (not recorded which). The receptor set was obtained from a man in his forties with acute COVID-19.

The sample holds a few counts of this clone. V usage is TRBV21-1 and J usage is TRBJ1-2; the DNA was not compared with TRBD1, the D call given in the table. TRBV21-1 is a pseudogene segment. CDR3 length: 13 amino acids. CDR3 amino acids: CASSKGPRGTEDF. In DNA, the CDR3 is TGTGCCAGCAGCAAAGGTCCGAGGGGGACAGAAGACTTC.

The chain links TRBV10-2 to TRBJ2-2; 9 nucleotides match TRBD2. Germline CDR1 and CDR2: WSHSY and SAAADI. The trim removed 6 bases at V and 6 bases at J, leaving 2 bases unmatched. This CDR3 is built from 13 residues. The CDR3 protein is CASRAGGAGELFF. CDR3 nucleotide sequence: TGCGCCAGCAGAGCGGGAGGCGCCGGGGAGCTGTTTTTT.

The CDR3: CASSPEGVGTDTQYF. In nucleotides, the CDR3 is TGTGCCAGCAGCCCCGAGGGGGTAGGTACAGATACGCAGTATTTT. This chain links TRBV3-1 (or the pseudogene TRBV3-2) with TRBJ2-3, with D perhaps matching TRBD1 (6 bases). The V and J ends lost 4 bases and 3 bases respectively, with 14 bases between them. From germline, CDR1 is LGHDT and CDR2 YNNKEL (reference sequence). CDR3 length: 15 residues.

CDR3 sequence reads: CASRTGFSGNTIYF. The CDR3 DNA reads TGTGCCAGCAGGACAGGCTTCTCTGGAAACACCATATATTTT. The rearrangement joins TRBV28 to TRBJ1-3; TRBD1 is a possible D gene (6 bases). Germline-derived CDR1 and CDR2 are MDHEN and SYDVKM. V was cut by 6 bases and J by 0 bases, with 9 bases left in between. This CDR3 is built from 14 residues.

The J gene is TRBJ2-3, the V gene TRBV6-2 or TRBV6-3, with 9 bases lining up with TRBD2. V trimming: 0 bases; J trimming: 2 bases; junction bases outside the gene matches: 15. Germline CDR1 and CDR2: MNHEY and SVGEGT. There are 20 residues in the CDR3. The CDR3 is CASSYSATTRLAVYTDTQYF. The CDR3 DNA is TGTGCCAGCAGTTACTCGGCGACGACCCGACTAGCGGTATACACAGATACGCAGTATTTT.

This clone came up a few times. The chain has TRBV2 and TRBJ2-7, with D perhaps TRBD1 (5 bases). The germline V and J ends were trimmed by 7 bases and 4 bases, with 5 bases remaining between them. CDR1 and CDR2 (germline): SNHLY, FYNNEI. The CDR3 contains 10 residues. CDR3 in DNA: TGTGCCAGCAAGGGGTACGAGCAGTACTTC. Amino acids: CASKGYEQYF.

The sample holds a few counts of this clone. The CDR3 DNA is TGTGCCAGCAGTTCCCCGACCTTCGGGGGGGATACGCAGTATTTT. Translating it yields CASSSPTFGGDTQYF. The J gene is TRBJ2-3, the V gene TRBV28, with 7 bases that match TRBD2. CDR1 is MDHEN, CDR2 SYDVKM, per germline. Losses at the gene ends were 4 bases for V and 6 bases for J; bases not matched to a gene: 10. The CDR3 runs to 15 residues.

This rearrangement joins TRBV7-2 to TRBJ1-5; maybe TRBD1 (6 bases). V was shortened by 1 base and J by 0 bases, with 19 bases between the two germline ends. Germline values: CDR1 SGHTA, CDR2 FQGNSA. The CDR3 length is 19 residues. As DNA, the CDR3 is TGTGCCAGCAGCTTAGAGTCAGGGGCCCCACTTTATAGCAATCAGCCCCAGCATTTT. This sequence encodes CASSLESGAPLYSNQPQHF.

Only a few counts were recorded for this clone. The gene calls are TRBV19 and TRBJ2-2, with D unclear. The CDR3 length is 13 residues. Germline CDR1 LNHDA, CDR2 SQIVND (reference sequence). V was pared by 1 base and J by 5 bases, with 5 bases between. CDR3 nucleotide sequence: TGTGCCAGTAGTATAGCAGTTACCGGGGAGCTGTTTTTT. This translates into CASSIAVTGELFF.

The chain uses TRBV27 and TRBJ2-3, with a weak D call TRBD2 (5 bases). This CDR3 region has 17 residues. From germline, CDR1 is MNHEY and CDR2 SMNVEV (reference sequence). Trimming removed 5 bases at V and 2 bases at J, with 20 bases between. CDR3 coding DNA: TGTGCCAGCAGTCCTCGGACTCAGCTGTATAACACAGATACGCAGTATTTT. Amino acids: CASSPRTQLYNTDTQYF.

The chain joins TRBV28 to TRBJ2-2; D is unresolved. The CDR3 runs to 12 residues. Germline loops: CDR1 MDHEN, CDR2 SYDVKM. V was trimmed by 5 bases and J by 6 bases, leaving 7 bases between them. The CDR3 is CASSMRSGELFF. CDR3 nucleotides: TGTGCCAGCAGTATGCGGTCCGGGGAGCTGTTTTTT.